Listed below are T cell receptor beta chains from one sample, sequenced in a study of T cells after yellow fever vaccination. In TCRdb, the 5' RACE reads were re-called with MiXCR into one record per CDR3 protein. The sample lists under 90,000 distinct CDR3 sequences; just over 6.5% were seen once. Sequencing used CD8+ T cells sorted from PBMCs, obtained about 41 days after the first yellow fever vaccination. All receptors come from a man between 18 and 35 years old who received the YFV17D yellow fever vaccine. Both conserved end residues are part of each CDR3. D genes are given only for firm matches. Size is stated for part of the rows, as once, few or many counts, or as a class when the clone is expanded.

-	TRBV12-3/TRBV12-4	TRBJ2-1	-	14	TGTGCCTGCAGTTTAAGAGGGATCTACAATGAGCAGTTCTTC	CACSLRGIYNEQFF
-	TRBV12-3/TRBV12-4	TRBJ2-5	many	14	TGTGCCAGCAGTTTGAGGGGTCTCCAAGAGACCCAGTACTTC	CASSLRGLQETQYF
-	TRBV27	TRBJ2-7	many	12	TGTGCCAGCAGTTTTCGGGGAAGCGAGCAGTACTTC	CASSFRGSEQYF
TRBD1	TRBV18	TRBJ1-1	many	15	TGTGCCAGCTCCTCGGACAGGGCAATAAACACTGAAGCTTTCTTT	CASSSDRAINTEAFF
-	TRBV6-5	TRBJ2-2	many	18	TGTGCCAGCAGTTACTCGAAGGTTGGGGCTACGAACACCGGGGAGCTGTTTTTT	CASSYSKVGATNTGELFF
TRBD1	TRBV4-2	TRBJ2-6	few	17	TGTGCCAGCAGCCTAACAGGGGGTCTCTCTGGGGCCAACGTCCTGACTTTC	CASSLTGGLSGANVLTF
-	TRBV6-2/TRBV6-3	TRBJ2-3	many	12	TGTGCCAGCGGTCTACCCTGGGATACGCAGTATTTT	CASGLPWDTQYF
TRBD1	TRBV12-3/TRBV12-4	TRBJ1-5	few	17	TGTGCCAGCAGTATGATCGGGACAGGGGTATTCACTCAGCCCCAGCATTTT	CASSMIGTGVFTQPQHF
TRBD1	TRBV4-3	TRBJ1-4	many	15	TGCGCCAGCAGCCTAACGACAGGGCAAGATGAAAAACTGTTTTTT	CASSLTTGQDEKLFF
TRBD2	TRBV6-1	TRBJ2-5	many	15	TGTGCCAGCAGTGAATCCGCGGGGGGCCAAGAGACCCAGTACTTC	CASSESAGGQETQYF
-	TRBV12-3/TRBV12-4	TRBJ2-1	many	14	TGTGCCAGCAGTTTATCTCGTGCGGGCAATGAGCAGTTCTTC	CASSLSRAGNEQFF
-	TRBV9	TRBJ1-4	many	12	TGTGCCAGCAGCGCTTACGATGAAAAACTGTTTTTT	CASSAYDEKLFF
-	TRBV12-3/TRBV12-4	TRBJ2-5	many	15	TGTGCCAGCAGTTTAATTGTGGGGACCAAGGAGACCCAGTACTTC	CASSLIVGTKETQYF
-	TRBV29-1	TRBJ2-7	many	15	TGCAGCGTTGAAGATCCCGGGCAGGGCGGGTACGAGCAGTACTTC	CSVEDPGQGGYEQYF
-	TRBV9	TRBJ1-5	few	15	TGTGCCAGCAGCGGAGGTGCAGGGTACAATCAGCCCCAGCATTTT	CASSGGAGYNQPQHF
-	TRBV29-1	TRBJ2-5	many	15	TGCAGCGTTGTCGGGTCCCTCGGGGCGTGGGAGACCCAGTACTTC	CSVVGSLGAWETQYF
-	TRBV7-3	TRBJ2-5	many	13	TGTGCCAGCAGCTCCCACCGTCGAGAGACCCAGTACTTC	CASSSHRRETQYF
TRBD2	TRBV14	TRBJ2-7	many	16	TGTGCCAGCAGCCAAGATAGCGGGGGACCCCCCTACGAGCAGTACTTC	CASSQDSGGPPYEQYF
-	TRBV5-5	TRBJ2-1	many	15	TGTGCCAGCAGTCACCAGTGGAGCTCCTACAATGAGCAGTTCTTC	CASSHQWSSYNEQFF
TRBD1	TRBV15	TRBJ2-3	few	17	TGTGCCACCAGCAGATTGAGGCAGGGGGCAAGCACAGATACGCAGTATTTT	CATSRLRQGASTDTQYF
TRBD1	TRBV7-6	TRBJ1-6	-	14	TGTGCCAGCAGCTGGGGGGACAGTAATTCACCCCTCCACTTT	CASSWGDSNSPLHF
-	TRBV7-9	TRBJ2-2	many	15	TGTGCCAGCAGCCCCGGACAGAGGAACACCGGGGAGCTGTTTTTT	CASSPGQRNTGELFF
-	TRBV4-1	TRBJ1-5	few	15	TGCGCCAGCAGCCAAAACAAGGCAAGCAATCAGCCCCAGCATTTT	CASSQNKASNQPQHF
-	TRBV6-5	TRBJ2-3	many	16	TGTGCCAGCAGTTACTCGAATGGCGGCGGGACAGATACGCAGTATTTT	CASSYSNGGGTDTQYF
-	TRBV27	TRBJ1-2	few	13	TGTGCCAGCAGCCCTTATTCTAACTATGGCTACACCTTC	CASSPYSNYGYTF
-	TRBV15	TRBJ1-2	many	14	TGTGCCACCAGCGGCCACAGGGCTTTCTATGGCTACACCTTC	CATSGHRAFYGYTF
TRBD1	TRBV24-1	TRBJ2-1	many	17	TGTGCCACCAGTGACTACGGACAGGGAAGCTCCTACAATGAGCAGTTCTTC	CATSDYGQGSSYNEQFF
-	TRBV6-2/TRBV6-3	TRBJ1-5	few	13	TGTGCCAGCAGCCTTGGGATCAATCAGCCCCAGCATTTT	CASSLGINQPQHF
TRBD2	TRBV5-1	TRBJ2-1	many	15	TGCGCCAGCAGCTTTTCAGCGGGGGGGGGCAATGAGCAGTTCTTC	CASSFSAGGGNEQFF
-	TRBV4-1	TRBJ2-5	few	13	TGCGCCAGCAAATCGGAGGGGCAAGAGACCCAGTACTTC	CASKSEGQETQYF
TRBD2	TRBV28	TRBJ2-3	-	17	TGTGCCAGCAGTTTGGGACTAGCGGGGGGTGAGTCAGATACGCAGTATTTT	CASSLGLAGGESDTQYF
-	TRBV14	TRBJ2-7	many	12	TGTGCCAGCAGCTCGGACACCTACGAGCAGTACTTC	CASSSDTYEQYF